The entry below gives a single TCR beta chain sequence along with its context. This record belongs to a study of T cell responses to AZD1222 COVID-19 vaccine. CDR3 length equals 14 residues. In germline, CDR1 is SGHTA, CDR2 FQGTGA. The V gene end was trimmed by 4 bases and the J gene end by 5 bases; junction bases not matched to a gene: 6. Repertoires were generated with immunoSEQ multiplex PCR, while TCRdb's copy carries only in-frame clones and drops some. The sample has 69,000 or so clones, roughly 91% seen once. The V call is TRBV7-3, the J call TRBJ2-7, with 9 nucleotides matching TRBD1. This clonotype was obtained from an adult who received the MenACWY meningococcal vaccine as a control. The input for sequencing was peripheral blood, taken 28 days after the second dose of the MenACWY control vaccine. The CDR3 coding sequence is TGTGCCAGCAGCTCCCCGGGACAGGGTAACGAGCAGTACTTC. This sequence encodes CASSSPGQGNEQYF.